A selection of T cell receptor beta chains follows, all from one sample in a study of breast tumors, draining lymph nodes, adjacent tissues. One entry per CDR3 protein, called by TCRdb with MiXCR from the multiplex PCR reads. The table lists approximately 170,000 distinct CDR3 sequences, around a third of them singletons. Material for sequencing was axillary lymph node tissue. These receptors were obtained from a female donor with breast cancer. Some clones in this sample may be carry-over from other donors' samples. CDR3s include the opening cysteine and the closing phenylalanine or tryptophan. Each record gives: J gene, V gene, clone size, D gene, CDR3 protein, CDR3 DNA. The D gene is left open where the match is weak. Clone size is stated in some rows and not others, as once, few, many or a class when expanded.

TRBJ1-2 | TRBV24-1 | NA | NA | CATQDGAYGCTF | TGTGCCACCCAGGACGGAGCGTATGGCTGCACCTTC
TRBJ2-1 | TRBV20-1 | many | NA | CSASGYEQFF | TGCAGTGCTAGTGGATATGAGCAGTTCTTC
TRBJ2-3 | TRBV2 | many | NA | CASRGGTSTDTQYF | TGTGCCAGTAGGGGGGGGACTAGCACAGATACGCAGTATTTT
TRBJ1-2 | TRBV6-5 | many | TRBD1 | CASRGGQGSNYGYTF | TGTGCCAGCAGAGGGGGACAGGGTTCTAACTATGGCTACACCTTC
TRBJ1-4 | TRBV5-8 | many | NA | CASSLATSGPSNEKLFF | TGTGCCAGCAGCTTGGCCACCTCGGGACCGTCGAATGAAAAACTGTTTTTT
TRBJ1-4 | TRBV11-2 | many | NA | CASSKGGGEGEKLFF | TGTGCCAGCAGCAAAGGAGGCGGGGAGGGTGAAAAACTGTTTTTT
TRBJ2-1 | TRBV5-8 | many | NA | CAIEKDPRHNEQFF | TGTGCCATCGAAAAGGACCCGAGGCACAATGAGCAGTTCTTC
TRBJ2-5 | TRBV5-8 | many | NA | CASSIDEEETQYF | TGTGCCAGCAGCATCGACGAGGAAGAGACCCAGTACTTC
TRBJ1-3 | TRBV7-6 | many | NA | CASSETGRGSGNTIYF | TGTGCCAGCAGCGAGACTGGGAGGGGAAGTGGAAACACCATATATTTT
TRBJ1-1 | TRBV12-5 | NA | NA | CASGFEVGEAFF | TGTGCTAGTGGTTTCGAGGTGGGTGAAGCTTTCTTT
TRBJ2-7 | TRBV7-9 | NA | NA | CASSLDPGSAGNYEQYF | TGTGCCAGCAGCTTAGATCCAGGGTCGGCTGGAAACTACGAGCAGTACTTC
TRBJ2-1 | TRBV7-2 | many | TRBD2 | CASSPPGGSSYNEQFF | TGTGCCAGCAGCCCCCCCGGGGGGAGCTCCTACAATGAGCAGTTCTTC
TRBJ2-3 | TRBV27 | NA | TRBD2 | CASIGTSGNTDTQYF | TGTGCCAGCATAGGGACTAGCGGTAACACAGATACGCAGTATTTT
TRBJ2-7 | TRBV7-6 | many | NA | CASSLMAVPGEQYF | TGTGCCAGCAGCTTAATGGCAGTTCCTGGCGAGCAGTACTTC
TRBJ1-2 | TRBV20-1 | many | TRBD1 | CSAILREGQGAGGYTF | TGCAGTGCTATCCTCCGCGAGGGGCAGGGGGCGGGTGGCTACACCTTC
TRBJ1-3 | TRBV11-3 | NA | NA | CASSLRGGAGNTIYF | TGTGCTAGCAGCTTACGTGGTGGAGCTGGAAACACCATATATTTT
TRBJ2-3 | TRBV27 | NA | NA | CASSSGLSTRRPWDTQYF | TGTGCCAGCAGTTCAGGTCTCTCGACACGGAGACCGTGGGATACGCAGTATTTT
TRBJ2-3 | TRBV13 | many | TRBD2 | CASSILAGGLTDTQYF | TGTGCCAGCAGCATACTAGCGGGAGGGTTGACAGATACGCAGTATTTT
TRBJ2-2 | TRBV20-1 | many | NA | CSASLGSTGELFF | TGCAGTGCTAGTTTGGGTTCCACCGGGGAGCTGTTTTTT
TRBJ2-7 | TRBV10-3 | many | NA | CAIRPIARGQLRENYEQYF | TGTGCCATCAGGCCAATTGCCAGGGGGCAGTTGCGGGAGAACTACGAGCAGTACTTC
TRBJ1-6 | TRBV2 | many | TRBD1 | CASSSQGAGRHF | TGTGCCAGCAGTTCACAGGGGGCTGGCCGACACTTT
TRBJ2-6 | TRBV19 | many | NA | CASSIVPGSSGANVLTF | TGTGCCAGTAGTATCGTCCCAGGGAGCTCTGGGGCCAACGTCCTGACTTTC
TRBJ2-7 | TRBV7-9 | many | NA | CASSLVDYEQYF | TGTGCCAGCAGCTTAGTAGACTACGAGCAGTACTTC
TRBJ1-4 | TRBV5-6 | many | NA | CASSLNEKLFF | TGTGCCAGCAGCTTGAATGAAAAACTGTTTTTT
TRBJ2-7 | TRBV11-1 | many | TRBD2 | CASSLFARTSASYEQYF | TGTGCCAGCAGCTTATTTGCTAGGACTAGCGCGTCATACGAGCAGTACTTC
TRBJ2-3 | TRBV9 | NA | NA | CAERPGLDTQYF | TGTGCTGAGCGGCCGGGGTTAGATACGCAGTATTTT
TRBJ2-5 | TRBV10-2 | NA | NA | CASREPGLLWETQYF | TGCGCCAGCAGGGAGCCGGGACTCCTATGGGAGACCCAGTACTTC
TRBJ1-1 | TRBV11-2 | few | NA | CASSLVLGSKWDTEAFF | TGTGCCAGCAGCTTAGTACTCGGTTCGAAATGGGACACTGAAGCTTTCTTT
TRBJ2-1 | TRBV19 | many | NA | CASSMDPPSSYNEQFF | TGTGCCAGTAGTATGGATCCCCCATCATCCTACAATGAGCAGTTCTTC
TRBJ2-1 | TRBV11-2 | many | NA | CASSLDEWHQFF | TGTGCCAGCAGCTTAGATGAGTGGCACCAGTTCTTC
TRBJ2-6 | TRBV4-2 | NA | NA | CASSQERANVLTF | TGTGCCAGCAGCCAAGAACGGGCCAACGTCCTGACTTTC
TRBJ2-5 | TRBV28 | NA | NA | CASSLDWKETQYF | TGTGCCAGCAGTTTGGACTGGAAAGAGACCCAGTACTTC
TRBJ2-4 | TRBV20-1 | once | NA | CSARDLGPKNIQYF | TGCAGTGCTAGAGATTTGGGACCCAAAAACATTCAGTACTTC
TRBJ2-7 | TRBV6-2/TRBV6-3 | many | NA | CASSYLRADGQYF | TGTGCCAGCAGTTACCTGAGGGCAGATGGGCAGTACTTC
TRBJ2-7 | TRBV4-1 | many | NA | CASSQVQGLYEQYF | TGCGCCAGCAGCCAAGTGCAGGGACTCTACGAGCAGTACTTC
TRBJ1-2 | TRBV7-9 | many | NA | CASSEGDGGDVSYTF | TGTGCCAGCAGCGAGGGGGATGGGGGGGACGTGAGCTACACCTTC
TRBJ2-7 | TRBV7-9 | NA | NA | CASSPLVGAYFCASSPDRVEQYF | NA
TRBJ1-1 | TRBV7-9 | NA | TRBD1 | CASSRRTGMNTEAFF | TGTGCCAGCAGCCGACGGACAGGAATGAACACTGAAGCTTTCTTT
TRBJ2-5 | TRBV6-1 | many | NA | CASSEDWGPQETQYF | TGTGCCAGCAGTGAAGACTGGGGTCCACAAGAGACCCAGTACTTC
TRBJ2-7 | TRBV29-1 | many | NA | CSVEVQTGRYEQYF | TGCAGCGTTGAAGTCCAGACAGGTCGGTACGAGCAGTACTTC
TRBJ2-1 | TRBV18 | many | NA | CASSRDRSPNEQFF | TGTGCCAGCTCACGAGACAGGAGCCCTAATGAGCAGTTCTTC
TRBJ2-3 | TRBV27 | few | TRBD1 | CASSESGGPDTQYF | TGTGCCAGCAGTGAGTCAGGGGGCCCAGATACGCAGTATTTT
TRBJ2-7 | TRBV12-3/TRBV12-4 | many | NA | CASSPAGSSYEQYF | TGTGCCAGCAGCCCGGCAGGTAGCTCCTACGAGCAGTACTTC
TRBJ2-7 | TRBV6-2/TRBV6-3 | NA | NA | CASSEGPGGTWSLTYEQYF | TGTGCCAGCAGTGAGGGCCCAGGGGGGACTTGGAGTCTAACCTACGAGCAGTACTTC
TRBJ2-1 | TRBV30 | many | NA | CAWSSRTSWNEQFF | TGTGCCTGGAGTTCCCGGACTTCCTGGAATGAGCAGTTCTTC